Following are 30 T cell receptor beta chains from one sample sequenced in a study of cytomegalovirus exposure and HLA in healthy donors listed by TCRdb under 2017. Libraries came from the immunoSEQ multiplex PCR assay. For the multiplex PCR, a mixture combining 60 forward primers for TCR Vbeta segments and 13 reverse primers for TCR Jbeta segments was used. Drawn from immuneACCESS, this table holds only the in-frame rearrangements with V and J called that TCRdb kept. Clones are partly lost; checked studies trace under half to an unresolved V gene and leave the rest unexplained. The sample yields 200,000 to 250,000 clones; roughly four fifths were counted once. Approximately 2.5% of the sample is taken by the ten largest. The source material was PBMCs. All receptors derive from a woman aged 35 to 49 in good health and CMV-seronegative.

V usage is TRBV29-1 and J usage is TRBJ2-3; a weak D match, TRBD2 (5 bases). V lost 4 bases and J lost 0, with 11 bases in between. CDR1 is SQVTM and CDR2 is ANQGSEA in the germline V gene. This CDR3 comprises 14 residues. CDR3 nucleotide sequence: TGCAGCGTTGGGGAAGGGAGCAGCACAGATACGCAGTATTTT. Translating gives CSVGEGSSTDTQYF.

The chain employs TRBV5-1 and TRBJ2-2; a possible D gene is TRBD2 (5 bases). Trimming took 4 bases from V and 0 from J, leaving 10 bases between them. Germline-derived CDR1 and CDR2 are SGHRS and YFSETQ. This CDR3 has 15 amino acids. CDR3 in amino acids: CASSEGSANTGELFF. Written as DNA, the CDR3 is TGCGCCAGCAGCGAGGGCAGCGCGAACACCGGGGAGCTGTTTTTT.

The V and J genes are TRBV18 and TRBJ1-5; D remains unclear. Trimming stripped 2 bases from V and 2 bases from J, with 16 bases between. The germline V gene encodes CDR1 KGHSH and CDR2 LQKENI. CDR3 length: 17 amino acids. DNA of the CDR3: TGTGCCAGCTCACCAAGTGTAACAGACGCCCGCAATCAGCCCCAGCATTTT. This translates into CASSPSVTDARNQPQHF.

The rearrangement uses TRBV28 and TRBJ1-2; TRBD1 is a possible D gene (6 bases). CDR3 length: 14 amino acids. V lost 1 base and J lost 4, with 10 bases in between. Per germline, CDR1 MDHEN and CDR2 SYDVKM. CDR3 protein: CASSLSPGAYGYTF. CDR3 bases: TGTGCCAGCAGTTTATCCCCAGGGGCCTATGGCTACACCTTC.

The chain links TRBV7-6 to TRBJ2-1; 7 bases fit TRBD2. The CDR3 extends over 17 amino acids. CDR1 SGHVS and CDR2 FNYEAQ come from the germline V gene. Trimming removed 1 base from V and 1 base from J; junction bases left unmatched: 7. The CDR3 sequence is CASSLGAGLSSYNEQFF. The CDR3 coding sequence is TGTGCCAGCAGCTTAGGAGCGGGGTTAAGTTCCTACAATGAGCAGTTCTTC.

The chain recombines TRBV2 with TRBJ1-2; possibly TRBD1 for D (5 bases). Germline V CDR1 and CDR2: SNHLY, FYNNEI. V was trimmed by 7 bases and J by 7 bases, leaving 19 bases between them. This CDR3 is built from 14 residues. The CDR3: CASTRQGGPSGYTF. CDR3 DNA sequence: TGTGCCAGCACTCGGCAGGGTGGGCCTAGTGGCTACACCTTC.

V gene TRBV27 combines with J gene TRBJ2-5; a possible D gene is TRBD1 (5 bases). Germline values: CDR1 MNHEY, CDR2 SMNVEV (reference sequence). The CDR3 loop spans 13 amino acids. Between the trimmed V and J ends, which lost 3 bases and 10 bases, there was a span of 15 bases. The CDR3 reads CASSFSNQGFQYF. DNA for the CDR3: TGTGCCAGCAGTTTTTCGAACCAGGGTTTCCAGTACTTC.

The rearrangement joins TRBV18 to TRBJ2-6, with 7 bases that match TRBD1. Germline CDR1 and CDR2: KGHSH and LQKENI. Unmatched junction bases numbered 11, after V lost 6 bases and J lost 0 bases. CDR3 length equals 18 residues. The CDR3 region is CASSPIIQGSSGANVLTF. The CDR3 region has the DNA TGTGCCAGCTCCCCCATCATACAGGGGAGCTCTGGGGCCAACGTCCTGACTTTC. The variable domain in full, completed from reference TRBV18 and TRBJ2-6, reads NAGVMQNPRHLVRRRGQEARLRCSPMKGHSHVYWYRQLPEEGLKFMVYLQKENIIDESGMPKERFSAEFPKEGPSILRIQQVVRGDSAAYFCASSPIIQGSSGANVLTFGAGSRLTVL.

The CDR3 sequence: CASRTMTGATREQYF. CDR3 in DNA: TGTGCCAGCAGAACCATGACGGGAGCCACCCGCGAGCAGTACTTC. This chain uses TRBV6-5 with TRBJ2-7; TRBD2 is a possible D gene (6 bases). Looked up from germline, CDR1 is MNHEY and CDR2 is SVGAGI. This CDR3 is 15 amino acids long. Trimming cost V 6 bases and J 6 bases, with 21 bases left between them.

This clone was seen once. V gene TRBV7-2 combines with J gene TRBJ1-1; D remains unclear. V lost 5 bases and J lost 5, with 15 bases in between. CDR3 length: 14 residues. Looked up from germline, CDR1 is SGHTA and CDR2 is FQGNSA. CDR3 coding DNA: TGTGCCAGCAGCCCACCCCCCCGAGGGACTGAAGCTTTCTTT. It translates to CASSPPPRGTEAFF.

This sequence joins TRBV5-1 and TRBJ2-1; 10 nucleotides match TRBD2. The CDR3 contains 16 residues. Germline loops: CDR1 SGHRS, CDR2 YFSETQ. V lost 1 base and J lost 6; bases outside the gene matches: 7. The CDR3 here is CASSLLVAGGSNEQFF. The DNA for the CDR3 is TGCGCCAGCAGCTTGCTGGTAGCGGGAGGAAGCAATGAGCAGTTCTTC.

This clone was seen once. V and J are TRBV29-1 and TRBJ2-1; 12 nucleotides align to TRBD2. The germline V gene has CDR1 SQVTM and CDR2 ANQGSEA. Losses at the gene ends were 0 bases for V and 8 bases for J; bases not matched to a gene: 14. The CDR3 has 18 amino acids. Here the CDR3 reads CSVEDSRGLAGGFYEQFF. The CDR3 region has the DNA TGCAGCGTTGAAGATTCCCGGGGGCTAGCGGGAGGGTTTTATGAGCAGTTCTTC.

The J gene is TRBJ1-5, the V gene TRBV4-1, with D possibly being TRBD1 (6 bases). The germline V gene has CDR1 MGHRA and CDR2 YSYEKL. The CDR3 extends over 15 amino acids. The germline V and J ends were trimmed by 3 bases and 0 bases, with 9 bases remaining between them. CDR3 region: CASSHHRDSNQPQHF. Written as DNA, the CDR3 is TGCGCCAGCAGCCACCACAGGGATAGCAATCAGCCCCAGCATTTT.

The CDR3, as DNA: TGTGCCAGCAGCCCTGTAGGACTAGCGGTCTACGAGCAGTACTTC. It encodes CASSPVGLAVYEQYF. The chain carries TRBV7-9 and TRBJ2-7; 10 nucleotides agree with TRBD2. This CDR3 has 15 residues. CDR1 and CDR2 from the germline V gene are SEHNR and FQNEAQ (reference sequence). J lost 3 bases, V lost 5 bases, and 7 bases had no gene match. Variable domain in full (rest from reference TRBV7-9 and TRBJ2-7): DTGVSQNPRHKITKRGQNVTFRCDPISEHNRLYWYRQTLGQGPEFLTYFQNEAQLEKSRLLSDRFSAERPKGSFSTLEIQRTEQGDSAMYLCASSPVGLAVYEQYFGPGTRLTVT.

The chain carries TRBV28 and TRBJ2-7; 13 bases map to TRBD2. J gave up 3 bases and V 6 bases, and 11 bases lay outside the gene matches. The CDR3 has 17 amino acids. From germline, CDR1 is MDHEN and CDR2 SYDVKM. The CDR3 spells CASRIILGTSGIYEQYF. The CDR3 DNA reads TGTGCCAGCAGAATCATCCTCGGGACTAGCGGGATCTACGAGCAGTACTTC.

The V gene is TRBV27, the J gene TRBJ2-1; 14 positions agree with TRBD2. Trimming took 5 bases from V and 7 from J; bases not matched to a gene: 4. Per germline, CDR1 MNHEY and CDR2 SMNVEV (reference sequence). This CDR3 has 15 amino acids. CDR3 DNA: TGTGCCAGCAGTCGAGGGACTAGCGGGAGTAATGAGCAGTTCTTC. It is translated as CASSRGTSGSNEQFF.

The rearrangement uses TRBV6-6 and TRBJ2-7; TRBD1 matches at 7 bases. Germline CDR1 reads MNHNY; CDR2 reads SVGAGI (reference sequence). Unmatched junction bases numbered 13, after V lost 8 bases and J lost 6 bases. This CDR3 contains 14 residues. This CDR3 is CASLPQGHFGEQYF. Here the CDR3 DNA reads TGTGCCAGCCTACCACAGGGGCACTTCGGCGAGCAGTACTTC.

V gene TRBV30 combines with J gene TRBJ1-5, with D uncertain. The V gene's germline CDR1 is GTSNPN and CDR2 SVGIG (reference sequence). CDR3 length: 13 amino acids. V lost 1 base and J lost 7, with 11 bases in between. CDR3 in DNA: TGTGCCTGGAGTGAAGTTACCAGGCAGCCCCAGCATTTT. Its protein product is CAWSEVTRQPQHF.

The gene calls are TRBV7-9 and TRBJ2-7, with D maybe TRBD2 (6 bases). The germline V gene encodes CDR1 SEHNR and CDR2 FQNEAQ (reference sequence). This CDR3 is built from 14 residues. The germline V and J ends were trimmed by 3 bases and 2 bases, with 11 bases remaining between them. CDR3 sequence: CASSFGTVAYEQYF. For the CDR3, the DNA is TGTGCCAGCAGCTTCGGGACTGTAGCCTACGAGCAGTACTTC.

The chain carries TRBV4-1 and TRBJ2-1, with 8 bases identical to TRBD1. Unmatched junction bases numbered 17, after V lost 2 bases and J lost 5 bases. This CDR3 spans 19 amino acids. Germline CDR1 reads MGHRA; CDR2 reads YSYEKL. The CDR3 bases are TGCGCCAGCAGCCAATTTCCGGTTGGTTCCGGGACAGGAGACAATGAGCAGTTCTTC. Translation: CASSQFPVGSGTGDNEQFF.

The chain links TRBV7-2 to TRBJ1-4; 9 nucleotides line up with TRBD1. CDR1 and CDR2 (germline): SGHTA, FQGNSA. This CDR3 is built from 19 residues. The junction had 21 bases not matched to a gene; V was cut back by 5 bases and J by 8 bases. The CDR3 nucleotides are TGTGCCAGCAGCCCCATTCTGGGACAGGGATCTTCGGTCATCGAAAAACTGTTTTTT. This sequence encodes CASSPILGQGSSVIEKLFF.

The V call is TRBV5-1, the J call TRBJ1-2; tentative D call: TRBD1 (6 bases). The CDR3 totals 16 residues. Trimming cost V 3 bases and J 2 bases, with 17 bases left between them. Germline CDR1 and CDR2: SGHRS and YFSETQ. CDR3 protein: CASSWYSFTGNYGYTF. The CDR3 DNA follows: TGCGCCAGCAGCTGGTATTCTTTCACAGGGAACTATGGCTACACCTTC.

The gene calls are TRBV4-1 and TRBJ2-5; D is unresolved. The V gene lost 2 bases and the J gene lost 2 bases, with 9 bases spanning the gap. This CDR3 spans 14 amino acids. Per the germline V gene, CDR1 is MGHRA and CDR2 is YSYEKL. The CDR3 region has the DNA TGCGCCAGCAGCCAATCGGTTTCTCAAGAGACCCAGTACTTC. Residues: CASSQSVSQETQYF.

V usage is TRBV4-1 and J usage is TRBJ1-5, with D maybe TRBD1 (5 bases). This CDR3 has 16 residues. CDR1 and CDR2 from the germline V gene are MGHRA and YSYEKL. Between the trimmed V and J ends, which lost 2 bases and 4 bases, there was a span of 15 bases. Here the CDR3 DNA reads TGCGCCAGCAGCCAACCCCGCCAGGGCCGAAATCAGCCCCAGCATTTT. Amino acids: CASSQPRQGRNQPQHF.

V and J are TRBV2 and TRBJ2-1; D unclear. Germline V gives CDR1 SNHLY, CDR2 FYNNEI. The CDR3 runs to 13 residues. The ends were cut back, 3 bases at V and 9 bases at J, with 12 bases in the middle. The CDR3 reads CASSDESSREQFF. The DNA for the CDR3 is TGTGCCAGCAGTGACGAGAGCTCGCGTGAGCAGTTCTTC.

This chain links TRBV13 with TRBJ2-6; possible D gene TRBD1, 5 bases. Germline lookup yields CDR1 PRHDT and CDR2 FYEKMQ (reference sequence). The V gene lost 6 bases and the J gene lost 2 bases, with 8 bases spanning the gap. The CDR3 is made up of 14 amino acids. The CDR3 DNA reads TGTGCCAGCAGAAGGGGTACTGGGGCCAACGTCCTGACTTTC. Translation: CASRRGTGANVLTF.

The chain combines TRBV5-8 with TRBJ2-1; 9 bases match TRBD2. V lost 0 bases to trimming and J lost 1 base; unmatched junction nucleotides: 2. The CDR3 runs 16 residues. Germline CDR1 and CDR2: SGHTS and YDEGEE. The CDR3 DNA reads TGTGCCAGCAGCTTGGGGCTAGCGGGGTCCTACAATGAGCAGTTCTTC. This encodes CASSLGLAGSYNEQFF.

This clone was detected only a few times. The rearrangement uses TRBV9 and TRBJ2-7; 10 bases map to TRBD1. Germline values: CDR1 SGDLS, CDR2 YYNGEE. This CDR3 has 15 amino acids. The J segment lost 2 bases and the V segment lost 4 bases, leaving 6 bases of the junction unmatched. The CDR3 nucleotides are TGTGCCAGCAGCCCCCCCGGGACAGGGGCCTACGAGCAGTACTTC. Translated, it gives CASSPPGTGAYEQYF.

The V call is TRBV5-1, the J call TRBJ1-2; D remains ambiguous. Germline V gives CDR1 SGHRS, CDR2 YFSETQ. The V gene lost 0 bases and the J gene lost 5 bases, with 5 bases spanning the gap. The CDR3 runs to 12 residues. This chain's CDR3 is CASSLDQYGYTF. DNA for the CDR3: TGCGCCAGCAGCTTGGATCAGTATGGCTACACCTTC.

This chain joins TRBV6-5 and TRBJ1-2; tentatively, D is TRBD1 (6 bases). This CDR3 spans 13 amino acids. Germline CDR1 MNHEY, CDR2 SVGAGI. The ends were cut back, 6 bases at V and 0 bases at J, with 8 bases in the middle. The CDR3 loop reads CASSRGANYGYTF. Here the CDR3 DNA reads TGTGCCAGCAGCAGGGGAGCTAACTATGGCTACACCTTC.